This TCR beta chain was sequenced during a study of blood T cell repertoires in COVID-19. The wider study: Samples came from the United States, Italy and Spain, spanning acute and convalescent COVID-19.

Germline CDR1 is MDHEN and CDR2 is SYDVKM. This CDR3 region has 14 residues. Trimming stripped 1 base from V and 7 bases from J, with 10 bases between. As processed by the authors: Using reference gene primer amplification, nucleated cell counts were estimated. The repertoire was sequenced with immunoSEQ multiplex PCR; TCRdb's copy has only in-frame clones and lacks some. The D gene and trimming were derived from the DNA, and the V and J assignments and clone size from that table. This table has 150,000 to 250,000 clones, about 80% appearing once. This chain links TRBV28 with TRBJ2-2; tentative D call: TRBD1 (5 bases). The receptor comes from a human donor with acute or convalescent COVID-19. The donor label of this sample is uncertain. Sequencing used peripheral blood. CDR3 DNA sequence: TGTGCCAGCAGTTTATCACAGGCCGACGGGGAGCTGTTTTTT. Translating gives CASSLSQADGELFF.